The clone carrying this T cell receptor beta chain turned up a few times. The antigen is not known. Attachment of unique molecular identifiers to individual cDNA molecules was performed. TCRdb fed the 5' RACE reads into MiXCR, producing one record per CDR3 protein. The table shows about 54,000 distinct CDR3 sequences, with roughly 7.1% occurring only once. The data originate from a study of early T cells in non-severe SARS-CoV-2 infection. Study context: Chains were unpaired, as sequencing was done on bulk RNA from unsorted whole blood.

Study conclusions and caveats: A preference for anti-spike CD8 responses marked VDJdb matching, which missed private and CD4 specificities.

This material consisted of whole blood, taken at baseline. The clonotype originates from an adult who was a healthcare worker with PCR-confirmed SARS-CoV-2 infection or an uninfected control (not recorded which).

The CDR3 DNA follows: TGTGCCAGCAGCGACTGGGACAGGGGCCCCTACGAGCAGTACTTC. As protein: CASSDWDRGPYEQYF. This sequence joins TRBV28 and TRBJ2-7; 10 bases map to TRBD1. The CDR3 is made up of 15 amino acids. CDR1 and CDR2 (germline): MDHEN, SYDVKM. With 6 bases clipped from V and 2 bases from J, the junction kept 7 bases outside the gene matches.